This T cell receptor (beta chain) is drawn from a study of blood T cell repertoires in COVID-19. Germline values: CDR1 SQVTM, CDR2 ANQGSEA. The CDR3 has 12 amino acids. Trimming removed 3 bases at V and 5 bases at J, with 10 bases between. In the study's own analysis: Amplified reference gene primers provided the basis for estimating nucleated cell counts. TCRdb keeps only in-frame clones here, not all; method: immunoSEQ multiplex PCR. Clone size and V and J calls were adopted from that table, with D and trimming inferred from the DNA. Of over 85,000 clones listed, approximately 89% were seen once; the top ten hold 7% to 9%.

This receptor was obtained from a human donor with acute or convalescent COVID-19. The donor label of this sample is uncertain. The rearrangement uses TRBV29-1 and TRBJ2-5; possibly TRBD1 for D (5 bases). The sample comprised peripheral blood. CDR3 protein: CSVDQGSETQYF. The CDR3 DNA reads as TGCAGCGTTGATCAGGGTTCGGAGACCCAGTACTTC.